This is a list of T cell receptor beta chains from one sample in a study of T cell responses to AZD1222 COVID-19 vaccine. Profiling relied on immunoSEQ multiplex PCR, and the TCRdb table lists in-frame clones only, not all of them. Here the sample spans 130,000 to 150,000 clones, about 92% being singletons. The specimen comprised peripheral blood, sampled on day 0 of AZD1222 vaccination. These receptors came from an adult in good health. The CDR3 runs from the conserved cysteine through the conserved F or W. The D gene is left open where the match is weak. Part of the rows lack a size; the others show once, few, many or a class for expanded clones.

-	TRBD1	TRBV29-1	TRBJ1-2	TGCAGCGTGCGGCCTGCGGGACAGACCTATGGCTACACCTTC	CSVRPAGQTYGYTF
-	-	TRBV5-1	TRBJ1-1	TGCGCCAGCAGCCTGACGCAGATGAACACTGAAGCTTTCTTT	CASSLTQMNTEAFF
-	-	TRBV14	TRBJ2-1	TGTGCCAGCAGCCAGGGAGCTTTTCAGGGGGGCTCGTACAATGAGCAGTTCTTC	CASSQGAFQGGSYNEQFF
-	-	TRBV4-2	TRBJ2-7	TGTGCCAGCAGCCAAGAGGGGGGACTCGGGGACGCCGAGCAGTACTTC	CASSQEGGLGDAEQYF
-	-	TRBV3-1/TRBV3-2	TRBJ1-2	TGTGCCAGCAGCCAAGGTGACTATGGCTACACCTTC	CASSQGDYGYTF
-	TRBD1	TRBV11-3	TRBJ1-6	TGTGCCAGCAGCCGGGACAGGTCCAGCTCCTATAATTCACCCCTCCACTTT	CASSRDRSSSYNSPLHF
-	TRBD2	TRBV7-9	TRBJ2-1	TGTGCCAGCAGCTCCCGGACTAGCATGGGGAATGAGCAGTTCTTC	CASSSRTSMGNEQFF
-	-	TRBV5-5	TRBJ2-7	TGTGCCAGCAGCTCCGGGTCACCCTACGAGCAGTACTTC	CASSSGSPYEQYF
-	-	TRBV29-1	TRBJ1-2	TGCAGCGTAGAGGCGCAGAACTATGGCTACACCTTC	CSVEAQNYGYTF
few	-	TRBV9	TRBJ2-1	TGTGCCAGCAGCGTTTCTTACAATGAGCAGTTCTTC	CASSVSYNEQFF
-	TRBD1	TRBV6-5	TRBJ2-7	TGTGCCATCGGGACAGGGAAAGCCGAGCAGTACTTC	CAIGTGKAEQYF
-	-	TRBV11-2	TRBJ1-2	TGTGCCAGCAGCTCGGGCGTAGGTGGCTACACCTTC	CASSSGVGGYTF
-	-	TRBV7-9	TRBJ1-1	TGTGCCAGCAGCTTAGCATGGGCCAAGAGGGACACTGAAGCTTTCTTT	CASSLAWAKRDTEAFF
-	-	TRBV4-1	TRBJ1-1	TGCGCCAGCAGCCAAACGGGACAACTCATGAACACTGAAGCTTTCTTT	CASSQTGQLMNTEAFF
-	-	TRBV7-9	TRBJ1-4	TGTGCCAGCAGCTTGGAGGAAGGGGGGATAAATGAAAAACTGTTTTTT	CASSLEEGGINEKLFF